These 21 T cell receptor beta chains share one sample of origin, sequenced in a study of T cells in Graves' hyperthyroidism and ophthalmopathy. RNA transcripts served as the template for amplifying TCR beta CDR3 regions. HTBI primers were the set used in a first-round RT-PCR of the TCR CDR3. TCRdb fed the multiplex PCR reads into MiXCR, producing one record per CDR3 protein. This table holds some 250,000 distinct CDR3 sequences, about 15% found once. The specimen sequenced was blood. Receptors originate from a woman in her thirties or forties with Graves' hyperthyroidism that later progressed to Graves' ophthalmopathy.

This clonotype was counted many times. The V and J genes are TRBV6-1 and TRBJ2-2; TRBD2 agrees at 9 bases. J gave up 5 bases and V 5 bases, and 9 bases lay outside the gene matches. CDR1 and CDR2 from the germline V gene are MNHNS and SASEGT. The CDR3 has 16 residues. The CDR3 reads CASSSLTSGGTGELFF. CDR3 nucleotides: TGTGCCAGCAGTTCCTTGACTAGCGGAGGTACCGGGGAGCTGTTTTTT.

There are many counts of this clonotype. This chain connects TRBV27 to TRBJ1-5; no firm D call. Per germline, CDR1 MNHEY and CDR2 SMNVEV (reference sequence). The CDR3 spans 13 residues. Trimming removed 5 bases from V and 0 bases from J, with 5 bases in between. The CDR3 sequence: CASSINSNQPQHF. For the CDR3, the DNA is TGTGCCAGCAGTATCAATAGCAATCAGCCCCAGCATTTT.

The chain employs TRBV6-1 and TRBJ2-7; 11 positions match TRBD1. The CDR3 covers 16 residues. V was clipped by 2 bases and J by 0 bases; unmatched bases: 3. Germline V gene data show CDR1 as MNHNS and CDR2 as SASEGT. The CDR3 region is CASSEWGTGGSYEQYF. The DNA of the CDR3 is TGTGCCAGCAGTGAATGGGGGACAGGGGGCTCCTACGAGCAGTACTTC.

There are many counts of this clonotype. The chain links TRBV19 to TRBJ1-2, with unresolved D. The CDR3 spans 12 residues. Germline CDR1 LNHDA, CDR2 SQIVND (reference sequence). V was shortened by 6 bases and J by 6 bases, with 11 bases between the two germline ends. CDR3 bases: TGTGCCAGTAGCGCGGCAGGCCATGGCTACACCTTC. As protein: CASSAAGHGYTF.

The table lists this clonotype with many counts. This chain uses TRBV3-1 with TRBJ2-1, with TRBD2 matching over 10 bases. The CDR3 spans 15 residues. In germline, CDR1 is LGHDT, CDR2 YNNKEL (reference sequence). V shed 0 bases, J shed 6 bases, and the junction held 2 bases outside the gene matches. The CDR3 loop reads CASSQEGTSVNEQFF. CDR3 DNA sequence: TGTGCCAGCAGCCAAGAAGGGACTAGCGTCAATGAGCAGTTCTTC.

This clonotype was observed many times. The rearrangement links TRBV20-1 to TRBJ2-3; perhaps TRBD1 as D (6 bases). The ends were cut back, 3 bases at V and 3 bases at J, with 10 bases in the middle. This CDR3 has 13 amino acids. Germline lookup yields CDR1 DFQATT and CDR2 SNEGSKA (reference sequence). As DNA, the CDR3 is TGCAGTGCTAGCAGGGGTTCTACAGATACGCAGTATTTT. This sequence encodes CSASRGSTDTQYF.

This clonotype was observed at least ten times. This chain uses TRBV20-1 with TRBJ2-4; D not resolved. The CDR3 covers 16 residues. Per the germline V gene, CDR1 is DFQATT and CDR2 is SNEGSKA (reference sequence). V was pared by 0 bases and J by 0 bases, with 12 bases between. CDR3 coding DNA: TGCAGTGCTAGAGATCAGCGACAACTAGCCAAAAACATTCAGTACTTC. Its protein product is CSARDQRQLAKNIQYF.

This chain connects TRBV14 to TRBJ2-7; a possible D gene is TRBD1 (6 bases). The CDR3 sequence is 16 residues long. Germline V CDR1 and CDR2: SGHDN, FVKESK. Deletions cut 1 base from V and 1 base from J, with 14 bases between. CDR3 protein: CASSQAQGLRSYEQYF. DNA for the CDR3: TGTGCCAGCAGCCAAGCCCAGGGGTTGCGGTCCTACGAGCAGTACTTC.

This clonotype was counted at least ten times. The V call is TRBV6-1, the J call TRBJ2-5, with D possibly TRBD1 on 5 matching bases. Germline CDR1 MNHNS, CDR2 SASEGT. V lost 6 bases and J lost 9, with 17 bases in between. CDR3 length: 13 amino acids. The CDR3 spells CASSHTPEGAQYF. In DNA form, the CDR3 reads TGTGCCAGCAGCCATACACCCGAAGGGGCCCAGTACTTC.

This clonotype was seen many times. J is TRBJ1-1 and V is TRBV19; TRBD1 agrees at 10 bases. The CDR3 is 15 residues long. Germline loops: CDR1 LNHDA, CDR2 SQIVND (reference sequence). V was clipped by 5 bases and J by 3 bases; unmatched bases: 6. The CDR3: CASSSGQGLDTEAFF. The CDR3 DNA follows: TGTGCCAGTAGTTCGGGACAGGGGTTAGACACTGAAGCTTTCTTT.

This clonotype showed up many times. The chain carries TRBV28 and TRBJ2-4; 7 bases align to TRBD1. Germline V CDR1 and CDR2: MDHEN, SYDVKM. J gave up 5 bases and V 2 bases, and 6 bases lay outside the gene matches. This CDR3 is 15 amino acids long. CDR3 sequence: CASSLRDRVENIQYF. In DNA form, the CDR3 reads TGTGCCAGCAGTTTAAGAGACAGGGTCGAAAACATTCAGTACTTC.

This clonotype was observed at least ten times. The genes are TRBV11-2 and TRBJ1-5; no clear D. CDR3 length equals 13 residues. V shed 2 bases and J shed 7 bases, with 9 bases lying between them. CDR1 SGHAT and CDR2 FQNNGV come from the germline V gene. Written as DNA, the CDR3 is TGTGCCAGCAGCTTAATAATGGGGCAGCCCCAGCATTTT. Amino acid sequence: CASSLIMGQPQHF.

Points on this clonotype: This sequence may be a read error, since a much larger clone differs from it by one base. The chain carries TRBV20-1 and TRBJ2-1; TRBD1 agrees at 10 bases. CDR1 is DFQATT and CDR2 is SNEGSKA in the germline V gene (reference sequence). This CDR3 is 20 amino acids long. This CDR3 reads CSARSPFGTGVKSSYNKQFF. CDR3 in DNA: TGCAGTGCTAGATCCCCTTTCGGGACAGGGGTCAAGAGCTCCTACAATAAGCAGTTCTTC.

This clonotype was observed at least ten times. This rearrangement joins TRBV5-6 to TRBJ1-1, with a tentative D call TRBD1 (6 bases). This CDR3 has 13 residues. Germline lookup yields CDR1 SGHDT and CDR2 YYEEEE. V lost 3 bases to trimming and J lost 5 bases, with 11 bases between them. CDR3 amino acids: CASSYREGTEAFF. The CDR3 DNA reads as TGTGCCAGCAGCTACAGGGAAGGGACTGAAGCTTTCTTT.

There are many counts of this clonotype. The rearrangement links TRBV6-5 to TRBJ1-6, with D perhaps matching TRBD1 (6 bases). CDR3 length: 16 residues. Per germline, CDR1 MNHEY and CDR2 SVGAGI. Trimming took 2 bases from V and 7 from J, leaving 15 bases between them. As DNA, the CDR3 is TGTGCCAGCAGTTACGGGGGGCTGGTGGGAAATTCACCCCTCCACTTT. It translates to CASSYGGLVGNSPLHF.

This clonotype was picked up many times. The chain combines TRBV5-1 with TRBJ2-1, with TRBD2 matching 13 bases. The CDR3 loop spans 16 amino acids. The germline V gene has CDR1 SGHRS and CDR2 YFSETQ. J was trimmed by 10 bases and V by 4 bases; bases with no gene match: 11. The CDR3 is CASSPGLAGWEVEQFF. The CDR3 nucleotides read TGCGCCAGCAGCCCGGGACTAGCGGGATGGGAGGTCGAGCAGTTCTTC.

Many counts were recorded for this clonotype. This chain connects TRBV9 to TRBJ2-7; 11 bases are shared with TRBD1. In germline, CDR1 is SGDLS, CDR2 YYNGEE. After removal of 3 bases from V and 5 bases from J, the junction contained 1 base not matched to a gene. The CDR3 is 13 amino acids. The CDR3 DNA is TGTGCCAGCAGCGGGGACAGGGGGGACGAGCAGTACTTC. Amino acid sequence: CASSGDRGDEQYF.

V gene TRBV3-1 combines with J gene TRBJ2-1; no reliable D call. The V and J ends lost 0 bases and 0 bases respectively, with 12 bases between them. The germline CDR1 and CDR2 sequences are LGHDT and YNNKEL (reference sequence). There are 17 residues in the CDR3. This CDR3 reads CASSQDGNPGSYNEQFF. CDR3 DNA: TGTGCCAGCAGCCAAGATGGGAACCCAGGCTCCTACAATGAGCAGTTCTTC.

The rearrangement links TRBV7-3 to TRBJ1-4; D perhaps matches TRBD1 (5 bases). Germline V lookup: CDR1 SGHTA, CDR2 FQGTGA. V was shortened by 5 bases and J by 5 bases, with 15 bases between the two germline ends. There are 15 residues in the CDR3. CDR3 nucleotide sequence: TGTGCCAGCAGCCTAGCCGGGACTGACAATGAAAAACTGTTTTTT. Translated, it gives CASSLAGTDNEKLFF.

Many counts were recorded for this clonotype. V is TRBV5-4 and J is TRBJ1-1; D may be TRBD1 (5 bases). Trimming pared 3 bases from V and 4 bases from J, leaving 16 bases between. In germline, CDR1 is SGHNT, CDR2 YYREEE (reference sequence). The CDR3 consists of 15 residues. CDR3: CASSYLVGGSTEAFF. The DNA for the CDR3 is TGTGCCAGCAGCTACCTAGTTGGGGGGAGCACTGAAGCTTTCTTT.

Of note for this clonotype: Germline and junction disagree at one end, which may indicate a read error. The chain couples TRBV2 to TRBJ1-3; TRBD1 is a possible D gene (5 bases). The V gene's germline CDR1 is SNHLY and CDR2 FYNNEI. CDR3 length equals 16 residues. The CDR3 spells CASSGQGFSSGNTIHF. Here the CDR3 DNA reads TGTGCCAGCAGTGGCCAGGGATTCAGCTCTGGAAACACCATACATTTT.